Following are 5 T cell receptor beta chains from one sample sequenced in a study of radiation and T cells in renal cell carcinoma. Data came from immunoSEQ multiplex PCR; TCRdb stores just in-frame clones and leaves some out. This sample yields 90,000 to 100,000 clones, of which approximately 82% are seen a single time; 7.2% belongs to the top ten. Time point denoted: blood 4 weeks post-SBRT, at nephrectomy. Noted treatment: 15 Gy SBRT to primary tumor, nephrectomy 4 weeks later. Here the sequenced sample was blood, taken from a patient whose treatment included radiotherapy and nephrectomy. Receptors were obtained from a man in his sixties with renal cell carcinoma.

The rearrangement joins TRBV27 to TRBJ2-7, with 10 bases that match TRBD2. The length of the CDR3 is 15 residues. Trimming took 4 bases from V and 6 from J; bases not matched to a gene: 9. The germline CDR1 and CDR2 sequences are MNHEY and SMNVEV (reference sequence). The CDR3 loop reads CASSYSLAGVGEQYF. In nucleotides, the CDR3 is TGTGCCAGCAGTTATAGTCTAGCGGGAGTAGGCGAGCAGTACTTC.

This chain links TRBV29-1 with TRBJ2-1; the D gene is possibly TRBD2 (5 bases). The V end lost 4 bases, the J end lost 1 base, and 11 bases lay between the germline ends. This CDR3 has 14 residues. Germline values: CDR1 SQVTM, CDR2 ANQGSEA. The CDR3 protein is CSVAAWESYNEQFF. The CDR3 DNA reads TGCAGCGTTGCAGCGTGGGAGTCCTACAATGAGCAGTTCTTC.

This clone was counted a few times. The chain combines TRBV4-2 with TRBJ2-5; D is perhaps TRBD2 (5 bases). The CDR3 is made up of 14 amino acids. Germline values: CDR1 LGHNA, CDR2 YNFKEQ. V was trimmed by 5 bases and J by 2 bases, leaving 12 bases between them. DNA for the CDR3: TGTGCCAGCAGCATACGACGGGATCAAGAGACCCAGTACTTC. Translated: CASSIRRDQETQYF.

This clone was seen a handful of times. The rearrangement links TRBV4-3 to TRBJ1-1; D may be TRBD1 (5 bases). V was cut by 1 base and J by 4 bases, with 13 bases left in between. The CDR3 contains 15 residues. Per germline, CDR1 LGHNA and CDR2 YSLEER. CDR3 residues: CASSQGGLGGTEAFF. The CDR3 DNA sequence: TGCGCCAGCAGCCAAGGTGGTCTCGGGGGCACTGAAGCTTTCTTT.

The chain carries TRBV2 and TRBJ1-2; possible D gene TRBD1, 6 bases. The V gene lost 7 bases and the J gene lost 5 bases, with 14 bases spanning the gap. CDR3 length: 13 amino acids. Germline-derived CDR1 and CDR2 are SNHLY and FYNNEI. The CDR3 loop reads CASILRGPYGYTF. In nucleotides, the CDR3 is TGTGCCAGCATCCTCAGGGGCCCGTATGGCTACACCTTC.